Listed below are T cell receptor beta chains from one sample, sequenced in a study of OX40 agonist ivuxolimab in advanced cancers. Produced via immunoSEQ multiplex PCR; TCRdb's table is partial and in-frame only. The table has just over 80,000 clones, around 87% seen once. The material was CD4+ or CD8+ T cells sorted from blood, obtained in a trial of the OX40 agonist ivuxolimab. The receptors shown here come from an adult with an advanced solid tumor such as melanoma, head and neck, liver or kidney cancer. Each CDR3 is given with its conserved first and last residue. The D gene is left open where the match is weak. Clone size is given for some rows only: seen once, a few or many times, or a class if the clone is expanded.

NA | TRBJ2-2 | NA | TRBV10-3 | TGTGCCATCAGTAGGGAAGACCCAGGGAGAGGCGGGGAGCTGTTTTTT | CAISREDPGRGGELFF
NA | TRBJ1-1 | once | TRBV28 | TGTGCCAGCAGCCTCGGTGGGTTTATGAACACTGAAGCTTTCTTT | CASSLGGFMNTEAFF
NA | TRBJ2-2 | NA | TRBV28 | TGTGCCAGCAGCTTACCGGGGCTCCGGACCGGGGAGCTGTTTTTT | CASSLPGLRTGELFF
TRBD1 | TRBJ1-1 | NA | TRBV7-8 | TGTGCCAGCAGCCCACATATGGGGGGGGGACAGGGGCCCTACACTGAAGCTTTCTTT | CASSPHMGGGQGPYTEAFF
TRBD1 | TRBJ1-1 | once | TRBV5-1 | TGCGCCAGCAGTTTGAAGCCGGGACAGGGAATGAATACTGAAGCTTTCTTT | CASSLKPGQGMNTEAFF
NA | TRBJ2-2 | NA | TRBV5-4 | TGTGCCAGCAGCTTGGAACACGGGGAGCTGTTTTTT | CASSLEHGELFF
NA | TRBJ1-1 | NA | TRBV6-5 | TGTGCCAGCAGAGACGGGACAATGGGGACTGAAGCTTTCTTT | CASRDGTMGTEAFF
NA | TRBJ1-5 | NA | TRBV5-1 | TGCGCCAGCAGCTTGGGGGACTTACCCAATCAGCCCCAGCATTTT | CASSLGDLPNQPQHF
NA | TRBJ1-1 | once | TRBV28 | TGTGCCAGCAGCCCAGCGACGGTGAACACTGAAGCTTTCTTT | CASSPATVNTEAFF
TRBD1 | TRBJ2-3 | NA | TRBV7-2 | TGTGCCAGCAGCCTATCAGGGACAGGGGGCGTGGATACGCAGTATTTT | CASSLSGTGGVDTQYF
NA | TRBJ1-3 | once | TRBV5-4 | TGTGCCAGCAGTTCTCAGGGGCCCTACTCTGGAAACACCATATATTTT | CASSSQGPYSGNTIYF
NA | TRBJ2-1 | NA | TRBV6-1 | TGTGCCAGCAGCCTCTACAATGAGCAGTTCTTC | CASSLYNEQFF
NA | TRBJ1-1 | NA | TRBV4-3 | TGCGCCAGCAGCCAAGATAGGCCGAACACTGAAGCTTTCTTT | CASSQDRPNTEAFF
NA | TRBJ1-5 | NA | TRBV7-2 | TGTGCCAGCAGCTTGGCCCATGGGGGGCTCAATCAGCCCCAGCATTTT | CASSLAHGGLNQPQHF
TRBD2 | TRBJ2-1 | NA | TRBV10-3 | TGTGCCATCAGCGGGACTAGCGGGGGGTTCAATGAGCAGTTCTTC | CAISGTSGGFNEQFF
NA | TRBJ1-2 | few | TRBV19 | TGTGCCAGTAGTATAGGCGGGGGGCCCTATGGCTACACCTTC | CASSIGGGPYGYTF
NA | TRBJ2-1 | once | TRBV7-2 | TGTGCCAGCAGCTTAGTCCGCAATGAGCAGTTCTTC | CASSLVRNEQFF
NA | TRBJ1-2 | NA | TRBV5-1 | TGCGCCAGCAGCTTGTCACTGGGAGCTAACTATGGCTACACCTTC | CASSLSLGANYGYTF
TRBD1 | TRBJ1-4 | NA | TRBV5-8 | TGTGCCAGCAGCTTCGACGACAGGGGGTATGAAAAACTGTTTTTT | CASSFDDRGYEKLFF
TRBD2 | TRBJ2-7 | NA | TRBV27 | TGTGCCAGCAGCCCTCGACTAGCGGTTTCCTACGAGCAGTACTTC | CASSPRLAVSYEQYF
NA | TRBJ2-1 | NA | TRBV28 | TGTGCCAGCAGTAATTTCAATGAGCAGTTCTTC | CASSNFNEQFF
NA | TRBJ1-6 | few | TRBV6-5 | TGTGCCAGCAGTCCAGGATGGGAAGGGAATTCACCCCTCCACTTT | CASSPGWEGNSPLHF
TRBD1 | TRBJ1-5 | few | TRBV5-4 | TGTGCCAGCAGCTTGGCCCCAGGGGGAGTAAATCAGCCCCAGCATTTT | CASSLAPGGVNQPQHF
NA | TRBJ2-6 | NA | TRBV6-5 | TGTGCCAGCAGTTACTCCGGGGACACTGGGGCCAACGTCCTGACTTTC | CASSYSGDTGANVLTF
NA | TRBJ1-1 | NA | TRBV5-1 | TGCGCCAGCAGTCCCATACAGGGAATAGCTGAAGCTTTCTTT | CASSPIQGIAEAFF
TRBD2 | TRBJ2-5 | NA | TRBV10-2 | TGCGCCAGCAGTGAGGGACTAGCGGGACTCCCCCCCGGGGAGACCCAGTACTTC | CASSEGLAGLPPGETQYF
TRBD2 | TRBJ2-1 | NA | TRBV20-1 | TGCAGTGCAAGACTAGCGGCAGAGCAGTTCTTC | CSARLAAEQFF
TRBD1 | TRBJ1-1 | NA | TRBV5-8 | TGTGCCAGCAAAGGTAGAGGGACAGGGAGAGGAACTGAAGCTTTCTTT | CASKGRGTGRGTEAFF
TRBD2 | TRBJ2-7 | once | TRBV7-8 | TGTGCCAGCCGAAGGACTAGTTGGGACGAGCAGTACTTC | CASRRTSWDEQYF
NA | TRBJ1-6 | NA | TRBV7-9 | TGTGCCAGCAGCTTAGAGTCAATCGAGTCGCCCCTCCACTTT | CASSLESIESPLHF
NA | TRBJ2-7 | few | TRBV5-4 | TGTGCCAGCAGCTTGGAGGGCTACGAGCAGTACTTC | CASSLEGYEQYF
TRBD2 | TRBJ2-1 | once | TRBV30 | TGTGCCTGGACTGGGACTAGCGGGAGGTCAAGCTCCTACAATGAGCAGTTCTTC | CAWTGTSGRSSSYNEQFF
NA | TRBJ1-5 | few | TRBV6-1 | TGTGCCAGCAGTGAAACCAGGGAAGGACAGCCCCAGCATTTT | CASSETREGQPQHF
TRBD1 | TRBJ1-5 | NA | TRBV7-8 | TGTGCCAGCAGCGAGGACAGGGACTTGAATCAGCCCCAGCATTTT | CASSEDRDLNQPQHF
NA | TRBJ1-1 | NA | TRBV10-1 | TGCGCCAGCAGTGAGTCGTTCCACTGCACTGAAGCTTTCTTT | CASSESFHCTEAFF
NA | TRBJ2-2 | NA | TRBV28 | TGTGCCAGCAGAGATCCCCCGGGCGCCAACACCGGGGAGCTGTTTTTT | CASRDPPGANTGELFF
NA | TRBJ2-7 | NA | TRBV11-2 | TGTGCCAGCAGCTTAGACTCCTACGAGCAGTACTTC | CASSLDSYEQYF
TRBD1 | TRBJ2-5 | once | TRBV10-1 | TGCGCCAGCAGTGAGACTACAGGGGGTCGGCGGGAGACCCAGTACTTC | CASSETTGGRRETQYF
TRBD1 | TRBJ2-5 | NA | TRBV7-6 | TGTGCCAGCAGCCTAGGACAGGGATTGCAAGAGACCCAGTACTTC | CASSLGQGLQETQYF